These 22 T cell receptor beta chains were sequenced from one sample in a study of control samples from healthy donors and cancer patients. Generated by immunoSEQ multiplex PCR, the TCRdb table keeps only in-frame clones and is missing some. This sample has roughly 100,000 clones, with 83% found just once. The source material was blood. The receptors shown here come from a woman between 50 and 59 years old in good health.

This clone was recorded a few times. The gene calls are TRBV19 and TRBJ1-2; the match to TRBD1 covers 9 bases. CDR1 LNHDA and CDR2 SQIVND come from the germline V gene (reference sequence). The length of the CDR3 is 14 residues. V gave up 6 bases and J gave up 8 bases; unmatched junction bases: 10. This CDR3 reads CASRKPGTGSGYTF. CDR3 DNA: TGTGCCAGTAGAAAACCCGGGACAGGGAGCGGCTACACCTTC. The complete variable domain, with remaining parts taken from reference TRBV19 and TRBJ1-2, reads DGGITQSPKYLFRKEGQNVTLSCEQNLNHDAMYWYRQDPGQGLRLIYYSQIVNDFQKGDIAEGYSVSREKKESFPLTVTSAQKNPTAFYLCASRKPGTGSGYTFGSGTRLTVV.

J is TRBJ2-7 and V is TRBV7-8; TRBD2 matches at 15 bases. The CDR3 loop spans 18 amino acids. Trimming removed 5 bases from V and 0 bases from J; junction bases left unmatched: 8. Germline lookup yields CDR1 SGHVS and CDR2 FQNEAQ. The CDR3 loop is CASSRGTSGGSSSYEQYF. The CDR3 DNA sequence: TGTGCCAGCAGCCGCGGGACTAGCGGGGGGAGCAGCTCCTACGAGCAGTACTTC.

V gene TRBV15 combines with J gene TRBJ2-1; no firm D call. The CDR3 runs to 13 residues. V shed 5 bases and J shed 2 bases, with 7 bases lying between them. Germline assignment: CDR1 LNHNV and CDR2 YYDKDF (reference sequence). CDR3 DNA: TGTGCCACCAGCCTAGTACCCTACAATGAGCAGTTCTTC. Its translation is CATSLVPYNEQFF.

V gene TRBV5-1 combines with J gene TRBJ2-2; D call uncertain. The germline V gene encodes CDR1 SGHRS and CDR2 YFSETQ. CDR3 length: 15 amino acids. The V and J ends lost 4 bases and 5 bases respectively, with 15 bases between them. The CDR3 protein is CASSPSASTTGELFF. As DNA, the CDR3 is TGCGCCAGCAGCCCCTCGGCATCTACAACCGGGGAGCTGTTTTTT. Looking up the rest from reference TRBV5-1 and TRBJ2-2 gives the full variable domain: KAGVTQTPRYLIKTRGQQVTLSCSPISGHRSVSWYQQTPGQGLQFLFEYFSETQRNKGNFPGRFSGRQFSNSRSEMNVSTLELGDSALYLCASSPSASTTGELFFGEGSRLTVL.

The rearrangement uses TRBV25-1 and TRBJ1-1; 8 bases line up with TRBD1. Germline-derived CDR1 and CDR2 are MGHDK and SYGVNS. CDR3 length equals 14 residues. With V trimmed by 5 bases and J by 0 bases, 2 bases remained unmatched. DNA of the CDR3: TGTGCCAGCAGTCAGACAGGGGTGAACACTGAAGCTTTCTTT. Amino acid sequence: CASSQTGVNTEAFF.

The V gene is TRBV7-6, the J gene TRBJ2-3; D is unclear. V lost 5 bases and J 5 bases, leaving 14 bases between the germline ends. Germline values: CDR1 SGHVS, CDR2 FNYEAQ. This CDR3 has 14 residues. CDR3: CASSGRPALDTQYF. CDR3 DNA: TGTGCCAGCAGCGGCCGCCCGGCGTTAGATACGCAGTATTTT. The entire variable domain, with the rest obtained from reference TRBV7-6 and TRBJ2-3, is as follows: GAGVSQSPRYKVTKRGQDVALRCDPISGHVSLYWYRQALGQGPEFLTYFNYEAQQDKSGLPNDRFSAERPEGSISTLTIQRTEQRDSAMYRCASSGRPALDTQYFGPGTRLTVL.

This rearrangement joins TRBV7-2 to TRBJ1-3; D remains ambiguous. Germline CDR1 and CDR2: SGHTA and FQGNSA. Trimming cost V 2 bases and J 0 bases, with 8 bases left between them. CDR3 size: 15 residues. Written as DNA, the CDR3 is TGTGCCAGCAGCTTATATCTCATCTCTGGAAACACCATATATTTT. As protein: CASSLYLISGNTIYF.

This sequence joins TRBV6-2 or TRBV6-3 and TRBJ2-1; D gene ambiguous. CDR3 size: 14 residues. The V gene lost 0 bases and the J gene lost 2 bases, with 5 bases spanning the gap. From germline, CDR1 is MNHEY and CDR2 SVGEGT. The CDR3 DNA is TGTGCCAGCAGTTACTCGCCAGCCTACAATGAGCAGTTCTTC. The encoded protein is CASSYSPAYNEQFF.

The gene calls are TRBV11-3 and TRBJ1-6, with D possibly matching TRBD1 (6 bases). This CDR3 is built from 14 residues. With 1 base removed from V and 10 bases from J, the gap between germline ends came to 11 bases. The germline V gene has CDR1 SGHNT and CDR2 YENEEA. The CDR3 DNA is TGTGCCAGCAGCTTAGTAGCAGGGGAATCACCCCTCCACTTT. Its protein is CASSLVAGESPLHF. The whole variable domain, remainder taken from reference TRBV11-3 and TRBJ1-6, is EAGVVQSPRYKIIEKKQPVAFWCNPISGHNTLYWYLQNLGQGPELLIRYENEEAVDDSQLPKDRFSAERLKGVDSTLKIQPAELGDSAVYLCASSLVAGESPLHFGNGTRLTVT.

This rearrangement joins TRBV9 to TRBJ2-1; D is uncertain. Between the trimmed V and J ends, which lost 4 bases and 0 bases, there was a span of 11 bases. Germline CDR1 and CDR2: SGDLS and YYNGEE. The CDR3 totals 15 residues. The CDR3 is CASSPTITSYNEQFF. The DNA for the CDR3 is TGTGCCAGCAGCCCAACTATAACCTCCTACAATGAGCAGTTCTTC.

The chain combines TRBV7-3 with TRBJ2-7; 10 nucleotides agree with TRBD2. Germline lookup yields CDR1 SGHTA and CDR2 FQGTGA. After removal of 2 bases from V and 4 bases from J, the junction contained 5 bases not matched to a gene. CDR3 length: 15 amino acids. Here the CDR3 reads CASSLREREGYEQYF. The CDR3 nucleotides read TGTGCCAGCAGCTTACGGGAGCGGGAGGGATACGAGCAGTACTTC.

This chain joins TRBV18 and TRBJ1-1; possibly TRBD1 for D (5 bases). The germline V gene has CDR1 KGHSH and CDR2 LQKENI. The length of the CDR3 is 16 residues. V dropped 1 base and J dropped 0 bases, with 12 bases sitting between them. The DNA for the CDR3 is TGTGCCAGCTCACCACGGGGCGGGAACATGAACACTGAAGCTTTCTTT. Its protein is CASSPRGGNMNTEAFF.

The chain uses TRBV4-3 and TRBJ2-1; 7 bases fit TRBD1. The CDR3 covers 12 residues. CDR1 is LGHNA, CDR2 YSLEER, per germline. V was pared by 2 bases and J by 15 bases, with 7 bases of the junction left unmatched. CDR3 nucleotides: TGCGCCAGCAGCCAATCGACAGGGTCTCTGTTCTTC. Residues: CASSQSTGSLFF.

The rearrangement joins TRBV2 to TRBJ1-4, with D possibly matching TRBD1 (5 bases). The V gene's germline CDR1 is SNHLY and CDR2 FYNNEI. V was clipped by 6 bases and J by 4 bases, with 12 bases between them. The CDR3 totals 14 residues. The chain's CDR3 is CASRTTANNEKLFF. CDR3 sequence (DNA): TGTGCCAGCAGGACGACAGCTAATAATGAAAAACTGTTTTTT.

This clone was seen at least ten times. This chain uses TRBV2 with TRBJ2-2, with TRBD2 identical over 8 bases. The V and J ends lost 2 bases and 3 bases, in that order; junction bases with no gene match: 8. The CDR3 sequence is 17 residues long. CDR1 and CDR2 from the germline V gene are SNHLY and FYNNEI. The CDR3 here is CASSEPLAASDTGELFF. For the CDR3, the DNA is TGTGCCAGCAGTGAACCACTAGCGGCATCCGACACCGGGGAGCTGTTTTTT.

This sequence joins TRBV9 and TRBJ1-2, with 7 nucleotides matching TRBD1. This CDR3 has 19 amino acids. J gave up 4 bases and V 1 base, and 19 bases lay outside the gene matches. Germline lookup yields CDR1 SGDLS and CDR2 YYNGEE. CDR3 protein: CASSVSLLLDRAFTYGYTF. CDR3 DNA sequence: TGTGCCAGCAGCGTAAGTCTCCTCCTCGACAGGGCCTTTACCTATGGCTACACCTTC. The whole variable domain, remainder taken from reference TRBV9 and TRBJ1-2, is DSGVTQTPKHLITATGQRVTLRCSPRSGDLSVYWYQQSLDQGLQFLIQYYNGEERAKGNILERFSAQQFPDLHSELNLSSLELGDSALYFCASSVSLLLDRAFTYGYTFGSGTRLTVV.

This clone was counted a few times. V is TRBV30 and J is TRBJ1-1, with D unclear. V was pared by 0 bases and J by 1 base, with 6 bases between. Germline V CDR1 and CDR2: GTSNPN, SVGIG (reference sequence). The CDR3 length is 13 residues. The CDR3 coding sequence is TGTGCCTGGAGTGTACTAAGGAACACTGAAGCTTTCTTT. Translated: CAWSVLRNTEAFF.

The genes are TRBV9 and TRBJ2-2; tentatively, D is TRBD2 (6 bases). V shed 0 bases and J shed 0 bases, with 9 bases lying between them. Germline loops: CDR1 SGDLS, CDR2 YYNGEE. The CDR3 runs 16 residues. The CDR3 nucleotides are TGTGCCAGCAGCGTAGAAGGGACTTCGAACACCGGGGAGCTGTTTTTT. This encodes CASSVEGTSNTGELFF. Variable domain in full (rest from reference TRBV9 and TRBJ2-2): DSGVTQTPKHLITATGQRVTLRCSPRSGDLSVYWYQQSLDQGLQFLIQYYNGEERAKGNILERFSAQQFPDLHSELNLSSLELGDSALYFCASSVEGTSNTGELFFGEGSRLTVL.

As concerns this clone: The same CDR3 also results from other DNA sequences found in this sample. V gene TRBV18 combines with J gene TRBJ2-7, with D tentatively TRBD1 (6 bases). Trimming shortened V by 4 bases and J by 2 bases, and 12 bases separated the two germline ends. The CDR3 consists of 14 residues. Germline CDR1 and CDR2: KGHSH and LQKENI. The CDR3 nucleotides are TGTGCCAGCTCACACACCGACAGGCCCTACGAGCAGTACTTC. Translating gives CASSHTDRPYEQYF.

The chain links TRBV6-6 to TRBJ1-5; D is unclear. V lost 2 bases and J lost 0, with 11 bases in between. This CDR3 comprises 16 residues. CDR1 and CDR2 from the germline V gene are MNHNY and SVGAGI (reference sequence). CDR3 in amino acids: CASSYVGSDSNQPQHF. Here the CDR3 DNA reads TGTGCCAGCAGTTACGTCGGCTCAGATAGCAATCAGCCCCAGCATTTT.

This rearrangement joins TRBV7-2 to TRBJ1-5, with D perhaps TRBD1 (5 bases). CDR1 is SGHTA, CDR2 FQGNSA, per germline. V lost 6 bases and J 2 bases, leaving 11 bases between the germline ends. This CDR3 has 14 residues. The CDR3 region has the DNA TGTGCCAGCAGTCCTGACAGTGGCAATCAGCCCCAGCATTTT. Encoded protein: CASSPDSGNQPQHF.

This chain joins TRBV4-2 and TRBJ2-2, with D possibly matching TRBD1 (6 bases). Germline V CDR1 and CDR2: LGHNA, YNFKEQ. Trimming shortened V by 0 bases and J by 5 bases, and 13 bases separated the two germline ends. The CDR3 is made up of 16 amino acids. The CDR3 DNA is TGTGCCAGCAGCCAAGATATACAGGGTAAAACCGGGGAGCTGTTTTTT. Protein: CASSQDIQGKTGELFF.